The rows below give T cell receptor beta chains drawn from one sample of a study of molecular identifiers for immune sequencing clone quantification. TCRdb redid the calling of the PCR reads with MiXCR, one entry per CDR3 protein. Seen here are about 300,000 distinct CDR3 sequences, about 22% observed once, and the top ten hold more than 0.8%. Sequencing was performed on naive CD8+ T cells from blood, with Jurkat cell RNA spiked in. Every receptor here comes from a human donor in good health. Some libraries in this study had Jurkat cell RNA spiked in. Each CDR3 is given with its conserved first and last residue. Each record gives: V gene, D gene, clone size, J gene, CDR3 DNA, CDR3 protein. A D gene is named only where the DNA matches it firmly. Clone size is not always given. Where it is, it says once, few, many or a class for expanded clones.

>TRBV7-2|TRBD1|many|TRBJ1-5
TGTGCCAGCAGCTTACCGGGACAGCTTCAGCCCCAGCATTTT
CASSLPGQLQPQHF
>TRBV29-1|NA|many|TRBJ2-3
TGCAGCGTTGATCTGGCAATCACAGATACGCAGTATTTT
CSVDLAITDTQYF
>TRBV6-1|NA|many|TRBJ1-1
TGTGCCAGCAGGTTCGGAGATAGGGCAGGGGAGCTCCACCGTGAAGCTTTCTTT
CASRFGDRAGELHREAFF
>TRBV27|TRBD2|many|TRBJ2-5
TGTGCCAGCACCCCACTAGCGACTCTATTGGAGACCCAGTACTTC
CASTPLATLLETQYF
>TRBV24-1|TRBD1|few|TRBJ2-2
TGTGCCACCTCGCCACGGGACAGCAACACCGGGGAGCTGTTTTTT
CATSPRDSNTGELFF
>TRBV20-1|TRBD1|few|TRBJ2-1
TGCAGTGCCCGGACAGGGCAATCCCGTAGGAGCTCCTACAATGAGCAGTTCTTC
CSARTGQSRRSSYNEQFF
>TRBV5-4|NA|many|TRBJ1-6
TGTGCCAGCAGCTTGTGGACAGTCCACGATTCACCCCTCCACTTT
CASSLWTVHDSPLHF
>TRBV19|NA|many|TRBJ2-7
TGTGCCAGTAGCGTCGGGACGTTAAGGGACGAGCAGTACTTC
CASSVGTLRDEQYF
>TRBV9|NA|many|TRBJ1-3
TGTGCCAGCAGCATGCCCGACGCTCCCTCTGGAAACACCATATATTTT
CASSMPDAPSGNTIYF
>TRBV6-5|NA|many|TRBJ2-7
TGTGCCAGCAGTTACAGGGGGGGATACGAGCAGTACTTC
CASSYRGGYEQYF
>TRBV27|TRBD2|many|TRBJ2-7
TGTGCCAGCAGTTTATGGGCTAGCGGGAGTTACGAGCAGTACTTC
CASSLWASGSYEQYF
>TRBV7-2|NA|many|TRBJ1-1
TGCGCCAGCAGCTTGGTAGGAGGGGGTACCACTGAAGCTTTCTTT
CASSLVGGGTTEAFF
>TRBV12-3/TRBV12-4|NA|many|TRBJ1-1
TGTGCCAGCAGTGATCGACAGACGACTGAAGCTTTCTTT
CASSDRQTTEAFF
>TRBV27|NA|few|TRBJ1-5
TGTGCCAGCAGTCTGTACCCCCCTTTTGATTATAGCAATCAGCCCCAGCATTTT
CASSLYPPFDYSNQPQHF
>TRBV30|NA|NA|TRBJ2-1
TGTGCCTGGAGTGTTTCGTCATGGCATGAGCAGTTCTTC
CAWSVSSWHEQFF
>TRBV21-1|NA|many|TRBJ2-1
TGTGCCAGCAGCAAATTGGTTAGCGGGAGTTTGTTAGGGGGCGGGTTCTTC
CASSKLVSGSLLGGGFF
>TRBV7-9|NA|many|TRBJ2-7
TGTGCCAGCAGCCGTGTGGGGGCGGACGAGCAGTACTTC
CASSRVGADEQYF
>TRBV7-9|NA|NA|TRBJ2-7
TGTGCCAGCAGCTTAGGTTCTCCCGAGCAGTACTTC
CASSLGSPEQYF
>TRBV13|TRBD2|few|TRBJ2-7
TGTGCCAGCAGCTCCGGACTAGCGGGGTTCGGGCACGAGCAGTACTTC
CASSSGLAGFGHEQYF
>TRBV28|NA|NA|TRBJ1-1
TGTGCCAGCAGTTACAGGTACAGGGCCCTGTTGACTGAAGCTTTCTTT
CASSYRYRALLTEAFF
>TRBV19|TRBD1|NA|TRBJ2-3
TGTGCCAGTAGGAAACAGGGGGCGGCGGTAGATACGCAGTATTTT
CASRKQGAAVDTQYF
>TRBV19|NA|many|TRBJ1-1
TGTGCCAGTAGTATGGCGGGAATGAACACTGGAGCTTTCTTT
CASSMAGMNTGAFF
>TRBV4-1|TRBD2|many|TRBJ2-1
TGCGCCAGCACGGGGGGGGCGAGCTCCTACAATGAGCAGTTCTTC
CASTGGASSYNEQFF
>TRBV20-1|TRBD2|few|TRBJ2-7
TGCAGTGCTAGACCTCGCCTAGCGGGGACCTACGAGCAGTACTTC
CSARPRLAGTYEQYF
>TRBV2|NA|many|TRBJ1-1
TGTGCCACCCCTGAGGGGGCTGAAGCTTTCTTT
CATPEGAEAFF
>TRBV11-2|NA|NA|TRBJ2-6
TGTGCCAGCAGCGAAGGAGTCTCTGGGGCCAACGTCCTGACTTTC
CASSEGVSGANVLTF
>TRBV9|NA|many|TRBJ2-3
TGTGCCAGCAGCGTACACGGGGGAGGCACAGATACGCAGTATTTT
CASSVHGGGTDTQYF
>TRBV25-1|NA|many|TRBJ2-7
TGTGCCAGCGGTCCAGGGGCCTACGAGCAGTACTTC
CASGPGAYEQYF
>TRBV4-3|NA|once|TRBJ2-7
TGCGCCAGCAGCCAAATGTCCACATACTACGAGCAGTACTTC
CASSQMSTYYEQYF
>TRBV30|NA|many|TRBJ1-4
TGTGCCTTGGACAGTTGGGATGAAAAACTGTTTTTT
CALDSWDEKLFF
>TRBV7-9|TRBD1|NA|TRBJ1-5
TGTGCCGGCAGCATGGGACAGGGCAGTCAGCCCCAGCATTTT
CAGSMGQGSQPQHF
>TRBV21-1|NA|many|TRBJ2-3
TGTGCCAGCAGCTACGCGGGGAATCGAGATACGCAGTATTTT
CASSYAGNRDTQYF
>TRBV28|NA|NA|TRBJ2-3
TGTGCCAGCAGCCTTGACACGGGCACAGGTACGCAGTATTTT
CASSLDTGTGTQYF
>TRBV5-1|TRBD1|many|TRBJ2-5
TGCGCCAGCAGCTTGGACAGGGGTAGACAAGAGACCCAGTACTTC
CASSLDRGRQETQYF
>TRBV2|NA|many|TRBJ1-4
TGTGCCAGCGGCGAGGACCGCAAACTGTTTTTT
CASGEDRKLFF
>TRBV28|NA|NA|TRBJ1-1
TGTGCCAGCAACAGTTACGGGTACACTGAAGCTTTCTTT
CASNSYGYTEAFF
>TRBV6-5|NA|many|TRBJ1-1
TGTGCCAGCAGTTACGGGTCTCAGGGCGACACTGAAGCTTTCTTT
CASSYGSQGDTEAFF
>TRBV7-9|NA|few|TRBJ1-3
TGTGCCAGCAGCTTAAGCTTCGCCGACGTTGGAAACACCATATATTTT
CASSLSFADVGNTIYF
>TRBV28|NA|many|TRBJ2-7
TGTGCCAGCAGCCAACTAGCAAAGTACGAGCAGTACTTC
CASSQLAKYEQYF
>TRBV14|NA|many|TRBJ1-1
TGTGCCAGCAGCCAAGTGGGGTACACTGAAGCTTTCTTT
CASSQVGYTEAFF
>TRBV27|NA|few|TRBJ2-3
TGTGCCAGCAGTTTATCTCAGGGAGCCCAACGCACAGATACGCAGTATTTT
CASSLSQGAQRTDTQYF
>TRBV24-1|NA|many|TRBJ2-2
TGTGCCACCAGTGATTCTGATTGGACGGAGAACACCGGGGAGCTGTTTTTT
CATSDSDWTENTGELFF
>TRBV29-1|NA|many|TRBJ2-3
TGCAGCGTATCCGGGACGGATAACACAGATACGCAGTATTTT
CSVSGTDNTDTQYF
>TRBV4-3|TRBD1|few|TRBJ2-2
TGCGCCAGCAGCCCGGACAGGGTGAACACCGGGGAGCTGTTTTTT
CASSPDRVNTGELFF
>TRBV29-1|NA|many|TRBJ2-2
TGCAGCGTTGAATGGAACACCGGGGAGCTGTTTTTT
CSVEWNTGELFF
>TRBV27|NA|many|TRBJ1-5
TGTGCCAGCAGTTCCAGCGGCAATCAGCCCCAGCATTTT
CASSSSGNQPQHF
>TRBV7-9|NA|few|TRBJ2-7
TGTGCCAGCAGCTTAGCCGGGATATACGACGAGCAGTACTTC
CASSLAGIYDEQYF
>TRBV10-3|TRBD2|few|TRBJ2-7
TGTGCCATCAGTGAAGGCGGGAGGGCCGTTTACGAGCAGTACTTC
CAISEGGRAVYEQYF
>TRBV5-8|NA|many|TRBJ2-7
TGTGCCAGCAGTACCAGACAAGCGTCCTACGAGCAGTACTTC
CASSTRQASYEQYF
>TRBV5-6|TRBD1|NA|TRBJ2-7
TGTGCCAGCAGCCTGGCAGGACAGGGGATTATCTACGAGCAGTACTTC
CASSLAGQGIIYEQYF
>TRBV12-3/TRBV12-4|NA|few|TRBJ2-2
TGTGCCAGCAGCCAATTAGCAGGGAACACCGGGGAGCTGTTTTTT
CASSQLAGNTGELFF
>TRBV12-3/TRBV12-4|NA|few|TRBJ2-5
TGTGCCAGCAGGACTCCGGGCCGGAGAAGTAAAGGAGAGACCCAGTACTTC
CASRTPGRRSKGETQYF
>TRBV10-3|TRBD2|NA|TRBJ2-7
TGTGCCATGGCGGGGGGGGGCGCGCCCTACGAGCAGTACTTC
CAMAGGGAPYEQYF
>TRBV20-1|TRBD1|many|TRBJ2-3
TGCAGTGCTCTTCGGACAGGGGATATCCCAGATACGCAGTATTTT
CSALRTGDIPDTQYF
>TRBV7-9|NA|many|TRBJ2-1
TGTGCCAGCACCTCCCAGCCCGGGGGACCGCCCGCGATCTCCTACAATGAGCAGTTCTTC
CASTSQPGGPPAISYNEQFF
>TRBV5-3|TRBD2|many|TRBJ2-7
TGTGCCAGAAGCTGGAGGGGACTAGCGGGAATTTACGAGCAGTACTTC
CARSWRGLAGIYEQYF
>TRBV3-1|TRBD2|NA|TRBJ2-3
TGTGCCAGCAGCCTCAGGGCCTTTTTGGGCGGGGGGGCCGATGGCACAGATACGCAGTATTTT
CASSLRAFLGGGADGTDTQYF
>TRBV7-6|TRBD1|many|TRBJ2-7
TGTGCCAGCAGCCCGACAGGGGTCGGCGAGCAGTACTTC
CASSPTGVGEQYF
>TRBV7-9|NA|many|TRBJ1-5
TGTGCCAGCAGCCCCCAAAATCAGCCCCAGCATTTT
CASSPQNQPQHF